This T cell receptor beta chain is drawn from a study of blood T cell repertoires in COVID-19. CDR1 and CDR2 (germline): MGHRA, YSYEKL. The ends were cut back, 1 base at V and 4 bases at J, with 13 bases in the middle. The CDR3 sequence is 15 residues long. Clones were read by immunoSEQ multiplex PCR, and TCRdb kept only the in-frame ones, dropping some. The table has about 150,000 clones, around four fifths seen once. This TCR was sampled from a middle-aged woman who had recovered from COVID-19. Sequencing was carried out using PBMCs or T cells enriched from blood (not recorded which). The chain carries TRBV4-1 and TRBJ1-2; tentatively, D is TRBD1 (5 bases). The CDR3: CASSQGQTAIYGYTF. CDR3 DNA: TGCGCCAGCAGCCAAGGACAGACCGCGATCTATGGCTACACCTTC.